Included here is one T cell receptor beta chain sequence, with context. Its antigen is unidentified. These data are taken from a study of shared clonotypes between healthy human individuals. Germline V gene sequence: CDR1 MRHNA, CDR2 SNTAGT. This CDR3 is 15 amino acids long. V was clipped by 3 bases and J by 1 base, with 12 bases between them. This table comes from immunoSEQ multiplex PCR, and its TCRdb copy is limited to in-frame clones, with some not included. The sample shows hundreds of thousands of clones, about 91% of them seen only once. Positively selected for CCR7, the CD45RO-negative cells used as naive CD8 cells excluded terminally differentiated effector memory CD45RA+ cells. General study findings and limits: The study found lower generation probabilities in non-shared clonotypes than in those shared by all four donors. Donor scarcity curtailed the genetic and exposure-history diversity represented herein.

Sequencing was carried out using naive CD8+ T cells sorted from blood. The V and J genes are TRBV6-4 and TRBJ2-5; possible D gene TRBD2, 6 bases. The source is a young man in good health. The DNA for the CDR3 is TGTGCCAGCAGTGATAAAGGACTACCCCAAGAGACCCAGTACTTC. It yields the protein CASSDKGLPQETQYF.